Below, 10 T cell receptor beta chains from the same sample are listed, as sequenced in a study of T cells in Graves' hyperthyroidism and ophthalmopathy. RNA transcripts served as the template for amplifying TCR beta CDR3 regions. HTBI primers were used for first-round RT-PCR of the TCR CDR3. TCRdb reanalysed the multiplex PCR reads using MiXCR and keeps one entry per CDR3 protein. The sample shows under 350,000 distinct CDR3 sequences, roughly 18% of them seen only once. Specimen: blood. These receptor sequences come from a woman in her forties or fifties with Graves' hyperthyroidism.

The chain links TRBV5-5 to TRBJ2-6, with D unclear. The CDR3 loop spans 14 amino acids. The germline V and J ends were trimmed by 9 bases and 2 bases, with 12 bases remaining between them. Germline CDR1 SGHKS, CDR2 YYEKEE (reference sequence). The CDR3 DNA reads as TGTGCCACCGCCCCGGCTACTGGGGCCAACGTCCTGACTTTC. It codes for CATAPATGANVLTF.

This chain uses TRBV14 with TRBJ2-3, with D hard to call. This CDR3 has 11 amino acids. V lost 1 base and J lost 9, with 5 bases in between. Germline V gene lookup returns CDR1 SGHDN and CDR2 FVKESK. CDR3 in amino acids: CASSQALTQYF. DNA for the CDR3: TGTGCCAGCAGCCAAGCCTTGACGCAGTATTTT.

At least ten counts were recorded for this clonotype. In DNA form, the CDR3 reads TGTGCCAGCAGTGACGCAGACAGGGGGCATTACAATGAGCAGTTCTTC. Translating gives CASSDADRGHYNEQFF. The chain carries TRBV12-3 or TRBV12-4 and TRBJ2-1, with 10 bases identical to TRBD1. This CDR3 is built from 16 residues. With V trimmed by 5 bases and J by 4 bases, 8 bases remained unmatched.

The table lists this clonotype with a few counts. The chain carries TRBV2 and TRBJ2-3, with a possible D match to TRBD1 (5 bases). The CDR3 runs to 16 residues. The germline V gene encodes CDR1 SNHLY and CDR2 FYNNEI. The V and J ends lost 4 bases and 0 bases respectively, with 14 bases between them. CDR3 coding DNA: TGTGCCAGCAGTGGCCACCAGGGCGAGAGCACAGATACGCAGTATTTT. Amino acids: CASSGHQGESTDTQYF.

This clonotype showed up many times. The chain recombines TRBV6-1 with TRBJ1-5; D is possibly TRBD1 (5 bases). Trimming took 1 base from V and 6 from J, leaving 10 bases between them. The CDR3 is made up of 14 amino acids. Looked up from germline, CDR1 is MNHNS and CDR2 is SASEGT. CDR3 DNA: TGTGCCAGCAGTGAAGAGGGGATTCCTCAGCCCCAGCATTTT. Translated, it gives CASSEEGIPQPQHF.

The chain combines TRBV20-1 with TRBJ1-1; D is perhaps TRBD1 (6 bases). The CDR3 covers 13 residues. V shed 5 bases and J shed 4 bases, with 14 bases lying between them. CDR1 DFQATT and CDR2 SNEGSKA come from the germline V gene (reference sequence). In DNA, the CDR3 is TGCAGTGCTGCCCCCACAGGGCCCACTGAAGCTTTCTTT. This gives the protein CSAAPTGPTEAFF.

This clonotype was counted at least ten times. The V and J genes are TRBV3-1 and TRBJ2-3, with TRBD1 identical over 7 bases. The trim removed 1 base at V and 0 bases at J, leaving 10 bases unmatched. Germline CDR1 LGHDT, CDR2 YNNKEL (reference sequence). The CDR3 extends over 18 amino acids. CDR3 DNA: TGTGCCAGCAGCCAAGGGGTTGACCGGGACAGTAGCACAGATACGCAGTATTTT. Translating gives CASSQGVDRDSSTDTQYF.

In this sample, this clonotype turned up many times. This chain joins TRBV12-5 and TRBJ2-1; D is perhaps TRBD2 (6 bases). V gave up 2 bases and J gave up 9 bases, with 14 bases separating them. The CDR3 runs to 14 residues. Germline CDR1 and CDR2: LGHNT and FRNRAP. The CDR3 loop reads CASGLTNGGTEQFF. The CDR3 DNA reads TGTGCTAGTGGTTTGACTAACGGGGGAACTGAGCAGTTCTTC.

The chain uses TRBV6-1 and TRBJ1-6; no definite D call. The CDR3 has 15 amino acids. Germline V gene sequence: CDR1 MNHNS, CDR2 SASEGT. V lost 2 bases and J lost 9, with 14 bases in between. CDR3 DNA: TGTGCCAGCAGTGAAATCGCACTTAGGAGTTCACCCCTCCACTTT. Encoded protein: CASSEIALRSSPLHF.

The chain links TRBV9 to TRBJ1-2; D possibly corresponds to TRBD1 (5 bases). This CDR3 has 16 residues. Germline CDR1 and CDR2: SGDLS and YYNGEE. Trimming pared 3 bases from V and 0 bases from J, leaving 15 bases between. Written as DNA, the CDR3 is TGTGCCAGCAGCGCCCCCATCGGGGCAGCTAACTATGGCTACACCTTC. Its protein product is CASSAPIGAANYGYTF. The full variable domain, its missing parts supplied by reference TRBV9 and TRBJ1-2, is DSGVTQTPKHLITATGQRVTLRCSPRSGDLSVYWYQQSLDQGLQFLIQYYNGEERAKGNILERFSAQQFPDLHSELNLSSLELGDSALYFCASSAPIGAANYGYTFGSGTRLTVV.